The clone carrying this T cell receptor beta chain was observed a handful of times. Its antigen remains unidentified. One entry per CDR3 protein results from TCRdb running MiXCR on the 5' RACE reads. The table has fewer than 100,000 distinct CDR3 sequences, approximately 20% seen once. This entry is derived from a study of spatial heterogeneity in lung cancer. Regarding the study as a whole: Follow-up blood showed ubiquitous expanded tumor TCRs less than blood at resection did.

Time point meaning: blood at routine non-recurrence follow-up after resection. Whole RNA was taken from tumor, nontumor lung or frozen PBMC; it was then sequenced unsorted. The CDR3 runs 13 residues. The germline gives CDR1 DFQATT, CDR2 SNEGSKA (reference sequence). The V and J ends lost 7 bases and 2 bases, in that order; junction bases with no gene match: 7. The chain couples TRBV20-1 to TRBJ2-7; 8 positions match TRBD2. Sequencing was performed on PBMCs, taken at follow-up. This TCR came from a male donor with early-stage non-small cell lung cancer. The CDR3 coding sequence is TGCAGTGGCCGGGAGGGGAACACCTACGAGCAGTACTTC. Amino acids: CSGREGNTYEQYF.